This is a list of T cell receptor beta chains from one sample in a study of regulatory T cells in long-lasting Graves disease. In TCRdb, the multiplex PCR reads were re-called with MiXCR into one record per CDR3 protein. The repertoire consists of 450,000 to 500,000 distinct CDR3 sequences, with about 17% occurring once and the leading ten covering roughly an eighth. These records were also assigned to another study, of T cells in Graves' hyperthyroidism and ophthalmopathy.

The sequences come from peripheral blood mononuclear cells (PBMCs), collected at new diagnosis, from a patient treated with antithyroid drugs. These receptors were collected from a middle-aged man with Graves disease. Each CDR3 is given with its conserved first and last residue. A D gene is named only where the DNA matches it firmly. Expanded clones get a size class; other rows say once, few or many, or leave the size out.

CDR3	DNA	D	V	J	size
CASSFVRDRTIHSNQPQHF	TGTGCCAGCAGTTTTGTTCGGGACAGGACCATCCATAGCAATCAGCCCCAGCATTTT	TRBD1	TRBV28	TRBJ1-5	.
CSASTTGMNEKLFF	TGCAGTGCTTCTACGACAGGGATGAATGAAAAACTGTTTTTT	TRBD1	TRBV20-1	TRBJ1-4	few
CASLGAESNTGELFF	TGTGCCTCATTGGGGGCGGAATCGAACACCGGGGAGCTGTTTTTT	.	TRBV10-3	TRBJ2-2	few
CATSESGEQYF	TGTGCCACCAGTGAAAGTGGGGAGCAGTACTTC	.	TRBV24-1	TRBJ2-7	many
CASSSFGGSSYEQYF	TGTGCCAGCAGTTCCTTTGGGGGTTCCTCCTACGAGCAGTACTTC	.	TRBV12-3/TRBV12-4	TRBJ2-7	few
CASSLSSIAGGLAPYEQYF	TGCGCCAGCAGCTTGTCTTCAATAGCGGGAGGACTAGCCCCCTACGAGCAGTACTTC	TRBD2	TRBV5-1	TRBJ2-7	.
CASSLWFQTNQPQHF	TGTGCCAGCAGTTTATGGTTTCAGACGAATCAGCCCCAGCATTTT	.	TRBV28	TRBJ1-5	many
CASSLLQREVPYNEQFF	TGTGCCAGCAGCCTACTGCAGCGGGAGGTCCCCTACAATGAGCAGTTCTTC	TRBD2	TRBV3-1	TRBJ2-1	many
CASSLTIGLNTGELFF	TGTGCCAGTAGTCTGACGATCGGTCTGAACACCGGGGAGCTGTTTTTT	.	TRBV19	TRBJ2-2	.
CASSFRAGAETQYF	TGCGCCAGCAGCTTCAGGGCCGGCGCGGAGACCCAGTACTTC	.	TRBV5-1	TRBJ2-5	few
CASSQVGSGSLLHF	TGTGCCAGCAGCCAAGTCGGTAGCGGTTCACTCCTCCACTTT	.	TRBV14	TRBJ1-6	.
CSAKKGTSHVLETQYF	TGCAGTGCAAAGAAAGGGACTAGCCACGTTCTGGAGACCCAGTACTTC	TRBD2	TRBV20-1	TRBJ2-5	few
CASTDGFNEKLFF	TGTGCCAGCACCGACGGATTTAATGAAAAACTGTTTTTT	.	TRBV5-4	TRBJ1-4	few
CSAREAVSNTEAFF	TGCAGTGCTAGGGAGGCGGTTTCGAACACTGAAGCTTTCTTT	.	TRBV20-1	TRBJ1-1	many
CASKTGGSNTGELFF	TGTGCCAGCAAAACTGGCGGGAGTAACACCGGGGAGCTGTTTTTT	TRBD2	TRBV28	TRBJ2-2	many
CASTSGPSYEQYF	TGTGCCAGCACTAGCGGGCCTTCCTACGAGCAGTACTTC	TRBD2	TRBV6-1	TRBJ2-7	few
CATSPTSGSSDTQYF	TGTGCCACCTCACCGACTAGCGGGAGTTCAGATACGCAGTATTTT	TRBD2	TRBV5-4	TRBJ2-3	many
CSVEDWGESTDTQYF	TGCAGCGTTGAAGACTGGGGGGAAAGCACAGATACGCAGTATTTT	.	TRBV29-1	TRBJ2-3	.
CASSPWADTGELFF	TGTGCCAGCTCACCATGGGCAGACACCGGGGAGCTGTTTTTT	.	TRBV18	TRBJ2-2	.
CASSAATDTGELFF	TGTGCCAGCAGCGCAGCAACCGACACCGGGGAGCTGTTTTTT	.	TRBV5-5	TRBJ2-2	.
CASSQILSSGSFYEQYF	TGTGCCAGCAGCCAAATACTTTCCAGCGGGAGTTTCTACGAGCAGTACTTC	TRBD2	TRBV7-6	TRBJ2-7	.
CASSLTAFTQYF	TGTGCCAGCAGCTTAACCGCGTTTACGCAGTATTTT	.	TRBV7-2	TRBJ2-3	many
CASSVRQGAVAEAFF	TGTGCCAGCAGCGTTCGACAGGGTGCGGTCGCTGAAGCTTTCTTT	TRBD1	TRBV7-2	TRBJ1-1	.
CAISESLNSRTSGRAYYNEQFF	TGTGCCATCAGTGAGTCCCTAAATTCAAGGACTAGCGGGAGGGCCTACTACAATGAGCAGTTCTTC	TRBD2	TRBV10-3	TRBJ2-1	.
CATSVTTNTGELFF	TGTGCCACCAGTGTCACCACGAACACCGGGGAGCTGTTTTTT	.	TRBV24-1	TRBJ2-2	many
CASTTLGLPDTQYF	TGTGCCAGCACCACCCTCGGGTTACCAGATACGCAGTATTTT	.	TRBV11-2	TRBJ2-3	many
CASSLLERGTQYF	TGTGCCAGCAGCTTGTTGGAGCGCGGGACCCAGTACTTC	.	TRBV7-3	TRBJ2-5	.
CAWSVSTGGRSDTQYF	TGTGCCTGGAGTGTCTCGACAGGGGGCCGTTCAGATACGCAGTATTTT	TRBD1	TRBV30	TRBJ2-3	many
CSVGLGTSANEQFF	TGCAGTGTGGGTCTTGGGACTAGCGCCAATGAGCAGTTCTTC	TRBD2	TRBV20-1	TRBJ2-1	many
CASSPPGGGTEAFF	TGTGCCAGCAGCCCCCCAGGGGGAGGCACTGAAGCTTTCTTT	TRBD1	TRBV7-9	TRBJ1-1	few
CSARDLAGPTYEQYF	TGCAGTGCTAGAGACCTAGCGGGACCCACCTACGAGCAGTACTTC	TRBD2	TRBV20-1	TRBJ2-7	.
CASSDLGDDTEAFF	TGTGCCAGCAGTGATTTGGGGGACGACACTGAAGCTTTCTTT	.	TRBV6-1	TRBJ1-1	many
CASSLTVGTFSGNTIYF	TGTGCCAGCAGCCTGACGGTGGGGACTTTCTCTGGAAACACCATATATTTT	.	TRBV7-9	TRBJ1-3	.
CATSDNGGTDTQYF	TGTGCCACCAGTGATAACGGTGGCACAGATACGCAGTATTTT	.	TRBV24-1	TRBJ2-3	.
CASGYPGRSYEQYF	TGTGCCAGCGGGTATCCGGGACGGTCCTACGAGCAGTACTTC	.	TRBV28	TRBJ2-7	many
CSARGGPNEKLFF	TGCAGTGCTAGAGGGGGTCCTAATGAAAAACTGTTTTTT	.	TRBV20-1	TRBJ1-4	few
CASSEARDTGELFF	TGTGCCAGCAGCGAAGCGCGAGACACCGGGGAGCTGTTTTTT	.	TRBV9	TRBJ2-2	.
CASSIRQEGGELFF	TGTGCCAGCAGCATACGACAGGAGGGCGGGGAGCTGTTTTTT	.	TRBV7-8	TRBJ2-2	many
CASSYVGGWGAFF	TGTGCCAGCAGTTACGTGGGGGGTTGGGGAGCTTTCTTT	.	TRBV6-2/TRBV6-3	TRBJ1-1	few
CASNNRDRDFEAFF	TGTGCCAGCAACAACCGGGACAGAGACTTTGAAGCTTTCTTT	TRBD1	TRBV2	TRBJ1-1	many
CASSFGTDSNQPQHF	TGTGCCAGCAGTTTCGGGACGGATAGCAATCAGCCCCAGCATTTT	.	TRBV12-3/TRBV12-4	TRBJ1-5	many
CAGSRKETQYF	TGTGCCGGCAGCCGGAAAGAGACCCAGTACTTC	.	TRBV6-1	TRBJ2-5	.
CASSRKGGQVEQYF	TGTGCCAGCAGCAGAAAAGGGGGACAGGTCGAGCAGTACTTC	TRBD1	TRBV6-2/TRBV6-3	TRBJ2-7	few
CATASGGKPDTQYF	TGTGCCACGGCTAGCGGCGGAAAACCAGATACGCAGTATTTT	TRBD2	TRBV10-3	TRBJ2-3	.
CASSRPGFEQYF	TGTGCCAGCAGCCGCCCAGGGTTCGAGCAGTACTTC	.	TRBV7-9	TRBJ2-7	many
CASTKRKPDFEGSPLHF	TGTGCCAGCACCAAAAGGAAACCGGACTTCGAGGGATCACCCCTCCACTTT	.	TRBV27	TRBJ1-6	many
CASSQGLVQETQYF	TGTGCCAGCAGCCAAGGACTGGTACAAGAGACCCAGTACTTC	.	TRBV3-1	TRBJ2-5	many
CASSELLAVSGANVLTF	TGTGCCAGCAGTGAATTGCTAGCGGTCTCTGGGGCCAACGTCCTGACTTTC	TRBD2	TRBV2	TRBJ2-6	many
CASSRDSPEQYF	TGTGCCAGCAGCCGGGACTCGCCCGAGCAGTACTTC	.	TRBV7-9	TRBJ2-7	many
CAWGIKGLARLYEQYF	TGTGCCTGGGGTATCAAAGGACTAGCGCGTCTCTACGAGCAGTACTTC	TRBD2	TRBV30	TRBJ2-7	.
CASSLSGDLQYF	TGTGCCAGCAGTTTATCAGGGGATTTGCAGTATTTT	.	TRBV27	TRBJ2-3	.
CASSPHGDRGNQPQHF	TGTGCCAGCAGTCCTCATGGGGACAGGGGAAATCAGCCCCAGCATTTT	TRBD1	TRBV28	TRBJ1-5	many
CASSTGVQETQYF	TGTGCCAGCTCCACAGGGGTCCAAGAGACCCAGTACTTC	TRBD1	TRBV28	TRBJ2-5	many